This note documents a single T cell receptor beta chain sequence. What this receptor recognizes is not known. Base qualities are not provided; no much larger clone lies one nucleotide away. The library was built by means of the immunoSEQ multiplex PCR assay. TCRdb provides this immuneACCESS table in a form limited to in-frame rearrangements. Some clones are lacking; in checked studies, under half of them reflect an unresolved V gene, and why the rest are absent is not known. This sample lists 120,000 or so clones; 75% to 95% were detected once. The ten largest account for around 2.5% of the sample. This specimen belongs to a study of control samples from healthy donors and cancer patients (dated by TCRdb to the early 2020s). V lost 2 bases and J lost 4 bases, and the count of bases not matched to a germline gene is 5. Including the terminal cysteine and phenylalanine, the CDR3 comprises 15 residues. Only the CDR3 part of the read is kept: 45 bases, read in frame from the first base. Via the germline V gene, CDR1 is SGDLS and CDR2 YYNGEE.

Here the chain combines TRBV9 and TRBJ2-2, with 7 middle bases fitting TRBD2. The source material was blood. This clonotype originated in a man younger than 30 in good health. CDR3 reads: CASSVGTTLTGELFF. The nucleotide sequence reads TGTGCCAGCAGCGTTGGGACTACCCTCACCGGGGAGCTGTTTTTT. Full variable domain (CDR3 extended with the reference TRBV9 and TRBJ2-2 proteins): DSGVTQTPKHLITATGQRVTLRCSPRSGDLSVYWYQQSLDQGLQFLIQYYNGEERAKGNILERFSAQQFPDLHSELNLSSLELGDSALYFCASSVGTTLTGELFFGEGSRLTVL.